This TCR beta chain comes out of a study of blood T cell repertoires in COVID-19. Looking at the study overall: Some COVID-19 samples were acute and others convalescent; all came from the United States, Italy and Spain. T cells, B-cell-depleted T cells, or PBMCs provided the cDNA or gDNA that served as material.

Per the original data handling: Quantification of nucleated cells was approximated via reference gene primer amplification. Some clones are missing from TCRdb's copy, which holds only in-frame ones; the method was immunoSEQ multiplex PCR. D and trimming were read from the DNA, whereas the V and J calls and clone size are those reported in that table. The table has approximately 97,000 clones, over 65% seen once; the top ten hold just under 4.5%. Specimen: peripheral blood. The TCR was taken from a human donor in a cohort sampled during active COVID-19.

CDR3 bases: TGTGCCAGCAGTTACTCTTGGGGGGCCTACAATGAGCAGTTCTTC. It encodes CASSYSWGAYNEQFF. The gene calls are TRBV6-5 and TRBJ2-1, with a tentative D call TRBD2 (6 bases). Germline CDR1 is MNHEY and CDR2 is SVGAGI. Trimming stripped 0 bases from V and 2 bases from J, with 8 bases between. The CDR3 has 15 amino acids.